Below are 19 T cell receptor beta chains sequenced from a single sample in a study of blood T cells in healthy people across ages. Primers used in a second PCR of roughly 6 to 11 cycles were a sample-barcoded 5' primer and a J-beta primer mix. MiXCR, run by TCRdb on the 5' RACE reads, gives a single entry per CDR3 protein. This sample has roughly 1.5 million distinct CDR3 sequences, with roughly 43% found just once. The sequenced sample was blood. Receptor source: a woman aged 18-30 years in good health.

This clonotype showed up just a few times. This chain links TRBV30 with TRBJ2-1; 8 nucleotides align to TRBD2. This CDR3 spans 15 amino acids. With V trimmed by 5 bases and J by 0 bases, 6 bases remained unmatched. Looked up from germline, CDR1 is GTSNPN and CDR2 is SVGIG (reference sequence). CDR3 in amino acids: CAWWTGTSSYNEQFF. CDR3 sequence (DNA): TGTGCCTGGTGGACCGGGACTAGCTCCTACAATGAGCAGTTCTTC.

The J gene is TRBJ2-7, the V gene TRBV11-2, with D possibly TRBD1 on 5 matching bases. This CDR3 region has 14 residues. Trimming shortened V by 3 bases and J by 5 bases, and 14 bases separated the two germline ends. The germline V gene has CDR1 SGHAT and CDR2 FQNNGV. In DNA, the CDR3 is TGTGCCAGCAGCTTCCAGGGTACCACCGACGAGCAGTACTTC. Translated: CASSFQGTTDEQYF.

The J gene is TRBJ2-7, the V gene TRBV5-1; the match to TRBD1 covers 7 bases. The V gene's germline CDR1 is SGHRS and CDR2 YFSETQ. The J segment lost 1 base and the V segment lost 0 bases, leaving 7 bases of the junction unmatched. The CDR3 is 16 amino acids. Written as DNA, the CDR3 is TGCGCCAGCAGCTTGGGGACAGGCCAACTTTCCTACGAGCAGTACTTC. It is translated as CASSLGTGQLSYEQYF.

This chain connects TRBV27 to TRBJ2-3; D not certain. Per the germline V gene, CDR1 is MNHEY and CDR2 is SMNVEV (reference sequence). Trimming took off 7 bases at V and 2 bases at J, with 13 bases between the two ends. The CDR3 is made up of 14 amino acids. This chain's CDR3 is CASTPTPPTDTQYF. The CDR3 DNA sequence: TGTGCCAGCACCCCGACACCGCCCACAGATACGCAGTATTTT.

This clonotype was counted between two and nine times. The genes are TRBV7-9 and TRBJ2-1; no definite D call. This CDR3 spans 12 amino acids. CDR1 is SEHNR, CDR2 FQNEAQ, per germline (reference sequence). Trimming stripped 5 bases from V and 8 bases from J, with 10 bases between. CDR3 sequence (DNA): TGTGCCAGCAGCCCCTTCCCCGATGAGCAGTTCTTC. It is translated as CASSPFPDEQFF.

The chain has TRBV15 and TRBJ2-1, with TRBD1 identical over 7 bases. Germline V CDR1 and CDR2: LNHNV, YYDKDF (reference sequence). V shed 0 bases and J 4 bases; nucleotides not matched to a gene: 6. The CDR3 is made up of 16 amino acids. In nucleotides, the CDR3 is TGTGCCACCAGCAGAGATCCAGGGGGATCATACAATGAGCAGTTCTTC. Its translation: CATSRDPGGSYNEQFF.

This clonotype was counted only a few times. For the CDR3, the DNA is TGTGCCAGCAGCCCCCCCACAGGGTTAGAAGAAAAACTGTTTTTT. Translated, it gives CASSPPTGLEEKLFF. V usage is TRBV7-9 and J usage is TRBJ1-4; D possibly corresponds to TRBD1 (6 bases). Germline CDR1 SEHNR, CDR2 FQNEAQ (reference sequence). The CDR3 spans 15 residues. V lost 5 bases to trimming and J lost 8 bases, with 18 bases between them.

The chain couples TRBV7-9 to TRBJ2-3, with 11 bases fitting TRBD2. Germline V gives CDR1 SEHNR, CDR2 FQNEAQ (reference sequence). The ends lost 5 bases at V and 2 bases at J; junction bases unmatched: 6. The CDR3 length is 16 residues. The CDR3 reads CASSDRLAGTTDTQYF. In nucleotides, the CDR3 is TGTGCCAGCAGCGACAGACTAGCGGGGACCACAGATACGCAGTATTTT.

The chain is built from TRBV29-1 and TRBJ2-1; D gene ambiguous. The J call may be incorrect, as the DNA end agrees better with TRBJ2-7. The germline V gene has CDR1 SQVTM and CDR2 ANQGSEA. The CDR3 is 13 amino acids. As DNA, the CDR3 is TGCAGCGTTGACGATGGCCCCTACAATGAGCAGTACTTC. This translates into CSVDDGPYNEQYF.

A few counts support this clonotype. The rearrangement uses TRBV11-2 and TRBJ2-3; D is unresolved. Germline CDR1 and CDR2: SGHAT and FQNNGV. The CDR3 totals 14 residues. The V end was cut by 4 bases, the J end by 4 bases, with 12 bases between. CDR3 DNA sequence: TGTGCCAGCAGCTCCACGCTCGCGTCAGATACGCAGTATTTT. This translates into CASSSTLASDTQYF.

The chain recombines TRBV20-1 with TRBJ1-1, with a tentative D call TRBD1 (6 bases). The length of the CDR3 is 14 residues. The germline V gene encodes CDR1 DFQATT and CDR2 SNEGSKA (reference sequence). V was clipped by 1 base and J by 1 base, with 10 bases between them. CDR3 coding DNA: TGCAGTGCTAGAGTCAACAGGGAGAACACTGAAGCTTTCTTT. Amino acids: CSARVNRENTEAFF.

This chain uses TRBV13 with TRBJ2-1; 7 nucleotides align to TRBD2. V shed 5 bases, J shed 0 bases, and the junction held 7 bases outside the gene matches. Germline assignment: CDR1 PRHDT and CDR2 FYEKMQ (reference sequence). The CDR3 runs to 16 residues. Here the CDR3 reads CASSAFGGSSYNEQFF. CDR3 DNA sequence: TGTGCCAGCAGCGCCTTTGGCGGGAGCTCCTACAATGAGCAGTTCTTC.

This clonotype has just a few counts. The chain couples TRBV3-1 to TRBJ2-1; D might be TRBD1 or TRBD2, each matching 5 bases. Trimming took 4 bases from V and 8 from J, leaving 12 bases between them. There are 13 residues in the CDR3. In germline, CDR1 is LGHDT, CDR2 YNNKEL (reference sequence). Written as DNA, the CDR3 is TGTGCCAGCAGCCCTTGGGACGGGGATGAGCAGTTCTTC. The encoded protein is CASSPWDGDEQFF.

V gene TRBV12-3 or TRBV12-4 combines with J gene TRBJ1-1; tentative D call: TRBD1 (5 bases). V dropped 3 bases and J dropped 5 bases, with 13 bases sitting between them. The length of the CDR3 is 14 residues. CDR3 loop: CASSFMGPGTEAFF. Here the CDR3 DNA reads TGTGCCAGCAGTTTCATGGGACCCGGGACTGAAGCTTTCTTT.

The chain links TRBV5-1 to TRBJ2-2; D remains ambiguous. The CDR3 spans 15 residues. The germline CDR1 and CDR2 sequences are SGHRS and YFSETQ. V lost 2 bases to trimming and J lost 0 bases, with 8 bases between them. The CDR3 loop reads CASSFVVANTGELFF. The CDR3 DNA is TGCGCCAGCAGCTTTGTAGTGGCGAACACCGGGGAGCTGTTTTTT.

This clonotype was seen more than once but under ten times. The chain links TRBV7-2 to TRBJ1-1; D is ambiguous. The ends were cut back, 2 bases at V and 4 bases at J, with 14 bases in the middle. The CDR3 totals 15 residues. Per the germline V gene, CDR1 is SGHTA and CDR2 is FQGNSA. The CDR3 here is CASSLIRAGSTEAFF. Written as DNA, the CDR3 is TGTGCCAGCAGCTTAATACGGGCCGGGTCCACTGAAGCTTTCTTT. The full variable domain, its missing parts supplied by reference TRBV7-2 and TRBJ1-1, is GAGVSQSPSNKVTEKGKDVELRCDPISGHTALYWYRQSLGQGLEFLIYFQGNSAPDKSGLPSDRFSAERTGGSVSTLTIQRTQQEDSAVYLCASSLIRAGSTEAFFGQGTRLTVV.

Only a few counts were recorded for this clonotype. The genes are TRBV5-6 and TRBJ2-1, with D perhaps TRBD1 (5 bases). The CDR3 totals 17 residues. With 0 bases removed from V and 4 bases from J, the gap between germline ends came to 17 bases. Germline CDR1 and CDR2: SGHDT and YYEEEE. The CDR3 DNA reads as TGTGCCAGCAGCTTGGGCCACCCATGGGGCCCATACAATGAGCAGTTCTTC. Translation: CASSLGHPWGPYNEQFF.

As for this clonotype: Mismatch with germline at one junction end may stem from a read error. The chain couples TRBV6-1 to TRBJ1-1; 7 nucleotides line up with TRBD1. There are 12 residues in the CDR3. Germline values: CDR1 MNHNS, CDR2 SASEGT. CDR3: CATDRAATGAFF. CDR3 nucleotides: TGTGCCACTGACAGGGCGGCCACTGGAGCTTTCTTT.

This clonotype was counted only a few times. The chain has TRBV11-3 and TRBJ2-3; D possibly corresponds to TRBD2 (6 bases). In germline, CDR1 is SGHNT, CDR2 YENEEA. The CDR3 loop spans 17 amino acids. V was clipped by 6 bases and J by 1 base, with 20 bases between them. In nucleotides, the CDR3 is TGTGCCAGCAGTAAATATGGGGGTAGCGGAGGCACAGATACGCAGTATTTT. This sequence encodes CASSKYGGSGGTDTQYF.